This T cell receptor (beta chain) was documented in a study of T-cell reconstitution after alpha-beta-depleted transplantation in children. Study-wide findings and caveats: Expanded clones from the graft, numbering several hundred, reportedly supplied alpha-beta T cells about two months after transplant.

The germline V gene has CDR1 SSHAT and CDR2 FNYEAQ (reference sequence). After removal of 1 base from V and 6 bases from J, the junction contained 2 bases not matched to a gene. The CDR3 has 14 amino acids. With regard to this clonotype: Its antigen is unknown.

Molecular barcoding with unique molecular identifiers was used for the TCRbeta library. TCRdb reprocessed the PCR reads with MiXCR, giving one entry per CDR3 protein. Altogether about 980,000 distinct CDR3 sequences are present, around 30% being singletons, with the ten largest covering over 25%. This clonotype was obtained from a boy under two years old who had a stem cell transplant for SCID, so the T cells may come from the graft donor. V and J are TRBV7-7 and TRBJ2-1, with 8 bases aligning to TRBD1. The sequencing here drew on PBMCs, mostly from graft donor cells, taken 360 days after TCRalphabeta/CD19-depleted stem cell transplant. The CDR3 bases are TGTGCCAGCAGCTTAGACGGGACAGGCAATGAGCAGTTCTTC. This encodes CASSLDGTGNEQFF.